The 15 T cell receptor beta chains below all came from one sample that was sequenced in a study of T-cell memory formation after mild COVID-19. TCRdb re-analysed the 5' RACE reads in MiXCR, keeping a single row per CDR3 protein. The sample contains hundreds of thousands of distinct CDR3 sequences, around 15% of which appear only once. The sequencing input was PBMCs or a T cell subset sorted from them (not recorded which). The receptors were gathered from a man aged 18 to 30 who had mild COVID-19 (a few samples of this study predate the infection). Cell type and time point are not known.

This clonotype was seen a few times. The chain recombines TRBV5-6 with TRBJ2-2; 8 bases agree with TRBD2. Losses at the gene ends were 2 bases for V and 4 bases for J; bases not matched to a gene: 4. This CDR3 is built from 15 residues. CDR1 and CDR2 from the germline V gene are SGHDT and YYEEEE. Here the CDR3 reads CASSLRTSITGELFF. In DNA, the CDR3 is TGTGCCAGCAGCTTACGGACTAGCATCACCGGGGAGCTGTTTTTT. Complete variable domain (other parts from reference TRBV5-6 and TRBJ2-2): DAGVTQSPTHLIKTRGQQVTLRCSPKSGHDTVSWYQQALGQGPQFIFQYYEEEERQRGNFPDRFSGHQFPNYSSELNVNALLLGDSALYLCASSLRTSITGELFFGEGSRLTVL.

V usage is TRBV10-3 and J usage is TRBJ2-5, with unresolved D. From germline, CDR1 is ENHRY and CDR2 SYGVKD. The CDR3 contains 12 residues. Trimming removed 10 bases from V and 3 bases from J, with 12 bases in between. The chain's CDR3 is CATSEGEETQYF. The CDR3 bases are TGTGCCACCTCGGAAGGCGAAGAGACCCAGTACTTC.

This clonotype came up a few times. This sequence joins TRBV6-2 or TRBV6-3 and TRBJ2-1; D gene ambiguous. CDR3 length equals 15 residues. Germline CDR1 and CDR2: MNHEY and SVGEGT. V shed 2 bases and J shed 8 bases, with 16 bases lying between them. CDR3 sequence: CASSYPAILMDEQFF. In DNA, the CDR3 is TGTGCCAGCAGTTACCCGGCAATACTGATGGATGAGCAGTTCTTC.

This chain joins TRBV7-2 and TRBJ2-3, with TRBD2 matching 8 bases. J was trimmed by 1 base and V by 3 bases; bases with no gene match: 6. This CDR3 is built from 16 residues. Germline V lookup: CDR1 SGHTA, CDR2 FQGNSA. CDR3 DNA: TGTGCCAGCAGCTTCCAGCGGGGGCCCGGCACAGATACGCAGTATTTT. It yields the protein CASSFQRGPGTDTQYF.

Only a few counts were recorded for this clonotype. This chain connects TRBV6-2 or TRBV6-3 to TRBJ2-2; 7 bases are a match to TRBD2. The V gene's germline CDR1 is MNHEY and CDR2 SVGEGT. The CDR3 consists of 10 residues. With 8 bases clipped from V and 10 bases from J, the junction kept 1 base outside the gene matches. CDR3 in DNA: TGTGCCAGCGGGAGGGTGGAGCTGTTTTTT. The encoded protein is CASGRVELFF.

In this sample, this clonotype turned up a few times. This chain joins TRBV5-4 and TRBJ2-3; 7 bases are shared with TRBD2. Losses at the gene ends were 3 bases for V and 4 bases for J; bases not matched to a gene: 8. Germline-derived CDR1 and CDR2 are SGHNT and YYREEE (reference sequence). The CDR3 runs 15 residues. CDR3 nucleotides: TGTGCCAGCAGCTCCCACAGCGGGGCGGCAGATACGCAGTATTTT. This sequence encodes CASSSHSGAADTQYF.

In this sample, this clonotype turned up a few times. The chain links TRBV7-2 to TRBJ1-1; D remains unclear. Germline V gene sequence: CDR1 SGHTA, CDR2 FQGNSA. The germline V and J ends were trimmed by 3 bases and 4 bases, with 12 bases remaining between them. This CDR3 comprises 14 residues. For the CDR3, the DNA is TGTGCCAGCAGCTTTTGGGGAACTGGCACTGAAGCTTTCTTT. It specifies CASSFWGTGTEAFF. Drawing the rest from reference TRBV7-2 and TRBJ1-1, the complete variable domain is GAGVSQSPSNKVTEKGKDVELRCDPISGHTALYWYRQSLGQGLEFLIYFQGNSAPDKSGLPSDRFSAERTGGSVSTLTIQRTQQEDSAVYLCASSFWGTGTEAFFGQGTRLTVV.

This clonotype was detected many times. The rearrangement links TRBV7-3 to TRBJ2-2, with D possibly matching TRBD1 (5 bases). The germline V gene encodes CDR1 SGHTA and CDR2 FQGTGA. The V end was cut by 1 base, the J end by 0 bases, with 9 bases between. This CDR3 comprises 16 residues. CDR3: CASSLKFRANTGELFF. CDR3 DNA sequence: TGTGCCAGCAGCTTAAAGTTCAGGGCGAACACCGGGGAGCTGTTTTTT.

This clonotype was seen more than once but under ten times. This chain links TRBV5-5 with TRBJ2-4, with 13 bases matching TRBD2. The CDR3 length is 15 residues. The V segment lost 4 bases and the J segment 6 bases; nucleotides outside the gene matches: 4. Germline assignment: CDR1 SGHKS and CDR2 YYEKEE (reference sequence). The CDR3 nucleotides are TGTGCCAGCAGCACCGGACTAGCGGGGGCAAACATTCAGTACTTC. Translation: CASSTGLAGANIQYF.

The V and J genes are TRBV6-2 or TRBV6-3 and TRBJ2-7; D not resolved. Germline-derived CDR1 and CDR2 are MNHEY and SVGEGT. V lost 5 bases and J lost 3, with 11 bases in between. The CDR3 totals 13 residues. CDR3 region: CASSHLDFYEQYV. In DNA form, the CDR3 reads TGTGCCAGCAGTCACCTCGACTTCTACGAGCAGTACGTC.

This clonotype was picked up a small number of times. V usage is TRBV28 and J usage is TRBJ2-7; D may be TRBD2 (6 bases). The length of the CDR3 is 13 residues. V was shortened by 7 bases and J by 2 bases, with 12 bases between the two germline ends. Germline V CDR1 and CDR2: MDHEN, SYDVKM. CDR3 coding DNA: TGTGCCAGCACTCCCGGGGAGGCCTACGAGCAGTACGTC. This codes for CASTPGEAYEQYV.

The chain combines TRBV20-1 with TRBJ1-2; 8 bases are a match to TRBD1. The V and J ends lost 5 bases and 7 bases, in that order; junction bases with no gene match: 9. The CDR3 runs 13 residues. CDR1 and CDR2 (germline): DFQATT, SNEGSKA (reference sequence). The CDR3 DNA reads TGCAGTGCTTTTGGACAGGGTCTGGGTGGCTACACCTTC. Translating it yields CSAFGQGLGGYTF.

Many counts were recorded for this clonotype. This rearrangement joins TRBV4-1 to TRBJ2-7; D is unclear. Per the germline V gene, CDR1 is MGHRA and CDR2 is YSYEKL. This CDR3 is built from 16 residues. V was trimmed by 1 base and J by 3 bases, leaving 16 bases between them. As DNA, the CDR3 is TGCGCCAGCAGCCAAGCGGATCTCCTAACTTTCTACGAGCAGTACTTC. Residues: CASSQADLLTFYEQYF.

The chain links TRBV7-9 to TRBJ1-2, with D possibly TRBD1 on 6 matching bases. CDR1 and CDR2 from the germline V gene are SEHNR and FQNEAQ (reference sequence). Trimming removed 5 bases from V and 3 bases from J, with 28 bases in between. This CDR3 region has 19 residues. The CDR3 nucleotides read TGTGCCAGCAGCCCAACCATGCTCGTACAGGGAGTAGAGGACTATGGCTACACCTTC. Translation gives CASSPTMLVQGVEDYGYTF.

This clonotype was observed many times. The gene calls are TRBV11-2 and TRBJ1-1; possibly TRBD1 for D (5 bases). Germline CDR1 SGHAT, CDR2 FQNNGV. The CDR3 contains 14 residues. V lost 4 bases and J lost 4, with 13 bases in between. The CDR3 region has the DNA TGTGCCAGCAGCTCAAACGGGGGGGGCACTGAAGCTTTCTTT. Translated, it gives CASSSNGGGTEAFF.